This T cell receptor beta chain was retrieved from a study of T cells after yellow fever vaccination. Study outcomes and limitations: A minor fraction of clonotypes spanned both CD4 and CD8 compartments. Weaker, the secondary response peaked sooner, at day 5 versus 15. Once the booster was given, most primary-vaccination clones reappeared, at more than 95% for CD4 and 85% to 90% for CD8.

Generation of TCR cDNA used 5'RACE template switching (which added a universal primer site and UMIs). TCRdb re-analysed the 5' RACE reads in MiXCR, keeping a single row per CDR3 protein. Among about 550,000 distinct CDR3 sequences listed, roughly a fifth were seen once. V dropped 0 bases and J dropped 0; count of bases not matched to a gene: 11. This CDR3 comprises 18 residues. Germline V lookup: CDR1 LGHDT, CDR2 YNNKEL (reference sequence). Only a few counts were recorded for this clonotype. Antigen: not known. The sample here was PBMCs, taken 15 days after the yellow fever booster vaccination. This sequence originates from a young man who received the YFV17D yellow fever vaccine. This sequence joins TRBV3-1 and TRBJ2-7; 7 nucleotides line up with TRBD2. The CDR3 DNA sequence: TGTGCCAGCAGCCAAGATCTTAGCCCAGCGGGATACTCCTACGAGCAGTACTTC. This translates into CASSQDLSPAGYSYEQYF.